This T cell receptor beta chain came from a study of blood T cell repertoires in COVID-19. TCRdb keeps only in-frame clones here, not all; method: immunoSEQ multiplex PCR. The table lists around 100,000 clones, roughly 90% of them singletons. CDR1 MDHEN and CDR2 SYDVKM come from the germline V gene. V lost 4 bases and J 5 bases, leaving 6 bases between the germline ends. The CDR3 is made up of 12 amino acids. The chain employs TRBV28 and TRBJ1-5; D is ambiguous. The receptor was isolated from a woman in her forties or fifties with COVID-19, enrolled during active disease. Source material: peripheral blood. The chain's CDR3 is CASSSQYQPQHF. The CDR3 bases are TGTGCCAGCAGTTCCCAGTATCAGCCCCAGCATTTT.